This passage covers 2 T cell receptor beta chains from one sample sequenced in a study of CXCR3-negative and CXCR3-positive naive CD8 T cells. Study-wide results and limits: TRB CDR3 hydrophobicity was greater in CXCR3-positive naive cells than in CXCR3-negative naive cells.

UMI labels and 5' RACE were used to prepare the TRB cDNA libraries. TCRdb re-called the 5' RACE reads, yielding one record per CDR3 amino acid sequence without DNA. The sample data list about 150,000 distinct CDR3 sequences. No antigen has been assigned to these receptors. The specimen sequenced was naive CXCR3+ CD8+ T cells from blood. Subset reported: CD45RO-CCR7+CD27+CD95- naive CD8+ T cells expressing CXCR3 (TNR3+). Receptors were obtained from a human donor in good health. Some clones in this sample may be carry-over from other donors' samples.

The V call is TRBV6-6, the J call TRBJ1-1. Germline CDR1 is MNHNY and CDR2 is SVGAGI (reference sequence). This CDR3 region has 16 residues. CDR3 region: CASSYSIARGDTEAFF.

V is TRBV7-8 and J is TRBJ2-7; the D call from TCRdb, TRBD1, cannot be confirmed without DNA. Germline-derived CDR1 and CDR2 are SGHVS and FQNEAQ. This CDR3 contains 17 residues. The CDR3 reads CASSSELTGTNPYEQYF. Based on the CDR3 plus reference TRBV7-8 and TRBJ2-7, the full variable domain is GAGVSQSPRYKVAKRGQDVALRCDPISGHVSLFWYQQALGQGPEFLTYFQNEAQLDKSGLPSDRFFAERPEGSVSTLKIQRTQQEDSAVYLCASSSELTGTNPYEQYFGPGTRLTVT.